A single sample gave rise to the 23 T cell receptor beta chains below, sequenced in a study of blood T cells in healthy people across ages. Alongside a J-beta primer mix, a sample-barcoded 5' primer served in a second PCR lasting 7 to 11 cycles. TCRdb ran MiXCR on the 5' RACE reads and lists one entry per CDR3 protein. The table includes more than 900,000 distinct CDR3 sequences, almost 25% detected once. This sample also belongs to another study, concerning T cells of mothers and their children.

Input material: blood. These receptors all come from a girl aged 2 to 9 in good health.

This clonotype was observed a few times. The chain is built from TRBV9 and TRBJ2-2, with D possibly called TRBD1 or TRBD2 (5 bases each). V was trimmed by 2 bases and J by 4 bases, leaving 18 bases between them. Germline values: CDR1 SGDLS, CDR2 YYNGEE. This CDR3 region has 17 residues. CDR3 sequence: CASSVASGTDPTGELFF. The CDR3 DNA reads TGTGCCAGCAGCGTCGCCTCCGGGACGGACCCCACCGGGGAGCTGTTTTTT.

In this sample, this clonotype turned up a few times. The rearrangement uses TRBV20-1 and TRBJ1-1, with D perhaps matching TRBD1 (5 bases). Trimming removed 0 bases from V and 3 bases from J, with 17 bases in between. This CDR3 spans 16 amino acids. Germline V gene data show CDR1 as DFQATT and CDR2 as SNEGSKA (reference sequence). DNA of the CDR3: TGCAGTGCTAGAGATGTGAGGGGCCACGATGACACTGAAGCTTTCTTT. Amino acid sequence: CSARDVRGHDDTEAFF.

V gene TRBV7-2 combines with J gene TRBJ1-1; D is unclear. Germline V lookup: CDR1 SGHTA, CDR2 FQGNSA. Trimming pared 2 bases from V and 1 base from J, leaving 17 bases between. The length of the CDR3 is 17 residues. The CDR3 DNA reads TGTGCCAGCAGCTTAAACCCACAGAGCCCCTCGAACACTGAAGCTTTCTTT. Translating it yields CASSLNPQSPSNTEAFF.

This clonotype has more than one count but fewer than ten. The chain links TRBV4-1 to TRBJ1-1; TRBD1 matches 7 bases. V lost 3 bases to trimming and J lost 1 base; unmatched junction nucleotides: 5. The germline V gene has CDR1 MGHRA and CDR2 YSYEKL. There are 15 residues in the CDR3. CDR3 nucleotides: TGCGCCAGCAGCCAGACCGGGACAGCGAACACTGAAGCTTTCTTT. The encoded protein is CASSQTGTANTEAFF.

This clonotype appeared a few times. This CDR3 is CASGPGGSTFTSGNTIYF. The CDR3 nucleotides read TGTGCCAGCGGACCCGGCGGCAGCACCTTTACCTCTGGAAACACCATATATTTT. V usage is TRBV4-2 and J usage is TRBJ1-3; D gene unclear. CDR1 and CDR2 from the germline V gene are LGHNA and YNFKEQ. This CDR3 is 18 amino acids long. The germline V and J ends were trimmed by 8 bases and 0 bases, with 23 bases remaining between them.

The V and J genes are TRBV5-1 and TRBJ2-1, with 13 bases that match TRBD2. The CDR3 has 17 amino acids. The ends lost 2 bases at V and 0 bases at J; junction bases unmatched: 2. Germline CDR1 reads SGHRS; CDR2 reads YFSETQ. This chain's CDR3 is CASSLTSGRVSYNEQFF. CDR3 bases: TGCGCCAGCAGCTTAACTAGCGGGAGGGTCTCCTACAATGAGCAGTTCTTC.

This clonotype has a handful of counts. The chain links TRBV29-1 to TRBJ2-5; D is ambiguous. Germline loops: CDR1 SQVTM, CDR2 ANQGSEA. The CDR3 is 11 amino acids. Trimming removed 6 bases from V and 5 bases from J, with 10 bases in between. The CDR3 loop reads CSVPFMETQYF. Written as DNA, the CDR3 is TGCAGCGTGCCCTTTATGGAGACCCAGTACTTC.

This clonotype was counted a few times. The chain couples TRBV27 to TRBJ2-5, with D perhaps TRBD2 (6 bases). Looked up from germline, CDR1 is MNHEY and CDR2 is SMNVEV (reference sequence). Trimming pared 0 bases from V and 5 bases from J, leaving 13 bases between. The CDR3 contains 15 residues. In DNA form, the CDR3 reads TGTGCCAGCAGTTTATCGCGGGGCGCGGGGGAGACCCAGTACTTC. It codes for CASSLSRGAGETQYF.

Concerning this clonotype itself: An end of the junction differs from the germline gene, which may be a read error. The rearrangement joins TRBV7-2 to TRBJ1-5, with D tentatively TRBD1 (5 bases). Per the germline V gene, CDR1 is SGHTA and CDR2 is FQGNSA. The CDR3 consists of 12 residues. The CDR3 sequence is CASSLGLGDRYF. Here the CDR3 DNA reads TGTGCCAGCAGCTTAGGCTTGGGAGACAGATATTTT.

This clonotype appeared a few times. The chain has TRBV9 and TRBJ2-5; 7 bases map to TRBD1. The J call may be incorrect, as the DNA end agrees better with TRBJ2-1. The CDR3 totals 13 residues. Germline values: CDR1 SGDLS, CDR2 YYNGEE. As DNA, the CDR3 is TGTGCCAGCAGCGTAGCGTCACAGGGGGAGCAGTTCTTC. Residues: CASSVASQGEQFF.

Only a few counts were recorded for this clonotype. The rearrangement links TRBV11-3 to TRBJ2-3; D remains unclear. The ends were cut back, 5 bases at V and 2 bases at J, with 20 bases in the middle. CDR1 SGHNT and CDR2 YENEEA come from the germline V gene. This CDR3 comprises 17 residues. CDR3 sequence reads: CASSPRTTAEPTDTQYF. The CDR3 coding sequence is TGTGCCAGCAGCCCGAGAACAACGGCGGAGCCCACAGATACGCAGTATTTT.

V gene TRBV7-9 combines with J gene TRBJ1-2; tentatively, D is TRBD1 (6 bases). The CDR3 has 14 amino acids. Germline V CDR1 and CDR2: SEHNR, FQNEAQ (reference sequence). V gave up 1 base and J gave up 6 bases, with 12 bases separating them. For the CDR3, the DNA is TGTGCCAGCAGCTTAGGGGGGGGCGAGAATGGCTACACCTTC. This sequence encodes CASSLGGGENGYTF.

This chain connects TRBV29-1 to TRBJ2-2, with D possibly TRBD1 on 5 matching bases. V was pared by 0 bases and J by 2 bases, with 10 bases between. The V gene's germline CDR1 is SQVTM and CDR2 ANQGSEA. CDR3 length: 15 residues. CDR3 bases: TGCAGCGTTGAAGAGGCAGGGCTTAACACCGGGGAGCTGTTTTTT. Protein product: CSVEEAGLNTGELFF.

This clonotype was detected only a few times. The chain carries TRBV7-2 and TRBJ2-5; tentatively, D is TRBD2 (7 bases). CDR3 length: 11 residues. Deletions cut 6 bases from V and 12 bases from J, with 14 bases between. Germline loops: CDR1 SGHTA, CDR2 FQGNSA. In DNA form, the CDR3 reads TGTGCCAGCAGTTTTACAGGGAGGGAGTACTTC. Its protein is CASSFTGREYF.

V is TRBV14 and J is TRBJ2-2; D not certain. Germline CDR1 SGHDN, CDR2 FVKESK. The CDR3 sequence is 16 residues long. V lost 0 bases to trimming and J lost 4 bases, with 12 bases between them. CDR3 protein: CASSQDPFLRTGELFF. Written as DNA, the CDR3 is TGTGCCAGCAGCCAAGACCCCTTCCTCCGCACCGGGGAGCTGTTTTTT.

This clonotype showed up just a few times. This chain connects TRBV20-1 to TRBJ2-5; D unresolved. The V gene lost 2 bases and the J gene lost 3 bases, with 10 bases spanning the gap. Germline values: CDR1 DFQATT, CDR2 SNEGSKA (reference sequence). The CDR3 runs to 13 residues. As DNA, the CDR3 is TGCAGTGCTAGACCACAGAATGAAGAGACCCAGTACTTC. Its translation is CSARPQNEETQYF.

The table lists this clonotype with a few counts. Its ends do not fully match the called genes, so a read error is possible. The rearrangement links TRBV13 to TRBJ1-5, with D possibly being TRBD1 (5 bases). CDR1 is PRHDT, CDR2 FYEKMQ, per germline (reference sequence). This CDR3 region has 14 residues. In DNA, the CDR3 is TGTGCCGGCAGCTTACAAGGGGCGGGACAGCCCCAGCATTTT. Translation gives CAGSLQGAGQPQHF.

The sample holds a few counts of this clonotype. This sequence joins TRBV11-2 and TRBJ2-7; 7 bases map to TRBD2. Trimming cost V 1 base and J 2 bases; bases outside gene matches: 5. The V gene's germline CDR1 is SGHAT and CDR2 FQNNGV. The CDR3 contains 15 residues. CDR3 sequence (DNA): TGTGCCAGCAGCTTAGCGGCGGGAGCCGCCTACGAGCAGTACTTC. It translates to CASSLAAGAAYEQYF.

This clonotype was recorded a few times. The chain employs TRBV6-1 and TRBJ1-3; 8 nucleotides line up with TRBD1. The germline V gene encodes CDR1 MNHNS and CDR2 SASEGT. The V and J ends lost 0 bases and 7 bases, in that order; junction bases with no gene match: 5. CDR3 length: 15 amino acids. CDR3 region: CASSEARQGWNTIYF. Here the CDR3 DNA reads TGTGCCAGCAGTGAAGCGAGACAGGGGTGGAACACCATATATTTT.

This clonotype came up a few times. V gene TRBV7-9 combines with J gene TRBJ2-7, with no clear D. Looked up from germline, CDR1 is SEHNR and CDR2 is FQNEAQ (reference sequence). This CDR3 is 13 amino acids long. The V end lost 6 bases, the J end lost 3 bases, and 12 bases lay between the germline ends. The CDR3 region has the DNA TGTGCCAGCAGAGGACCGGGCTACTACGAGCAGTACTTC. Translated, it gives CASRGPGYYEQYF.

The chain carries TRBV12-3 or TRBV12-4 and TRBJ2-7; D call uncertain. The ends were cut back, 5 bases at V and 3 bases at J, with 8 bases in the middle. This CDR3 has 12 amino acids. Written as DNA, the CDR3 is TGTGCCAGCAGTGCGGAGCGCTACGAGCAGTACTTC. It encodes CASSAERYEQYF.

This chain links TRBV7-9 with TRBJ2-5, with 12 positions matching TRBD1. Losses at the gene ends were 5 bases for V and 1 base for J; bases not matched to a gene: 5. The CDR3 contains 16 residues. Per germline, CDR1 SEHNR and CDR2 FQNEAQ (reference sequence). The chain's CDR3 is CASSDGTGGPQETQYF. The CDR3 DNA reads TGTGCCAGCAGCGACGGGACAGGGGGCCCCCAAGAGACCCAGTACTTC.

This sequence joins TRBV7-9 and TRBJ2-1, with D tentatively TRBD1 or TRBD2 (6 bases each). V shed 1 base and J shed 12 bases, with 19 bases lying between them. The V gene's germline CDR1 is SEHNR and CDR2 FQNEAQ (reference sequence). The CDR3 length is 15 residues. Written as DNA, the CDR3 is TGTGCCAGCAGCTTAGGACAGGCGGAGTGGAGGGGGCAGTTCTTC. Protein product: CASSLGQAEWRGQFF.